This T cell receptor (beta chain) was captured by sequencing in a study of T cell changes during pregnancy in multiple sclerosis. Profiled with immunoSEQ multiplex PCR; TCRdb holds only in-frame clones, not every one. Of 65,000 to 75,000 clones detected, roughly 92% appear once; the ten largest clones hold roughly 3.7%. This clone was observed once. Specimen: peripheral blood, collected after pregnancy. The TCR comes from a female donor in good health, enrolled as a control in a pregnancy study.

For the CDR3, the DNA is TGTGCCAGCAGCTCCAGGGACAGGGGATACGAGCAGTACTTC. As protein: CASSSRDRGYEQYF. This chain connects TRBV7-2 to TRBJ2-7; 10 bases align to TRBD1. Germline V gives CDR1 SGHTA, CDR2 FQGNSA. The J segment lost 4 bases and the V segment lost 4 bases, leaving 4 bases of the junction unmatched. This CDR3 is 14 amino acids long.